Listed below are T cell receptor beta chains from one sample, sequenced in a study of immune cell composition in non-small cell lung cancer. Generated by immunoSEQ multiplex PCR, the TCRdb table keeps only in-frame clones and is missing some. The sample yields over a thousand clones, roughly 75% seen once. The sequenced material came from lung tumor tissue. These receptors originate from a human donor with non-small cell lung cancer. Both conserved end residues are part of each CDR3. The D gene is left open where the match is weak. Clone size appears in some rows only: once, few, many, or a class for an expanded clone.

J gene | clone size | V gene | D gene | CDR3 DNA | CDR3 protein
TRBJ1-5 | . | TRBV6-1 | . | TGTGCCAGCACCGAAACAGGGTACGGCAATCAGCCCCAGCATTTT | CASTETGYGNQPQHF
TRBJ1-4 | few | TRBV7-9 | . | TGTGCCACCTCAACAGGTTTCCTTTATGAAAAACTGTTTTTT | CATSTGFLYEKLFF
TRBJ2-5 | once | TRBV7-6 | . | TGTGCCAGCAGCAATACTGACAGTCCTAGGGAGACCCAGTACTTC | CASSNTDSPRETQYF
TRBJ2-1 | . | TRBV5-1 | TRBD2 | TGCGCCAGCAGTTTGCTCCCGGGGGGATACAATGAGCAGTTCTTC | CASSLLPGGYNEQFF
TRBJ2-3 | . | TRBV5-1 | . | TGCGCCAGCAACCCGCTAGGAACAGATACGCAGTATTTT | CASNPLGTDTQYF
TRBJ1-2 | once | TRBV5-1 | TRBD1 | TGCGCCAGCAGCTTAGGACAGGGCGACGGCTACACCTTC | CASSLGQGDGYTF
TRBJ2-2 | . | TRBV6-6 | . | TGTGCCAGCAGTTCCCTTTTTACCGGGGAGCTGTTTTTT | CASSSLFTGELFF
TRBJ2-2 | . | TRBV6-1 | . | TGTGCCAGCAGTGCGGGGGGACACCTCCTGAACACCGGGGAGCTGTTTTTT | CASSAGGHLLNTGELFF
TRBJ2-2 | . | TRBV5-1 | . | TGCGCCAGCAGCTTTGAGGGCCCCGGGGAGCTGTTTTTT | CASSFEGPGELFF
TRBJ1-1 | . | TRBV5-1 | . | TGCGCCAGCACCACGAGGGGACAGAACACTGAAGCTTTCTTT | CASTTRGQNTEAFF
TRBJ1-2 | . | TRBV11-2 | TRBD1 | TGTGCCAGCAGCTTCGGGACAGGGTCTAGTAACTATGGCTACACCTTC | CASSFGTGSSNYGYTF